Given below is one TCR beta chain in context. Its target is unknown. Using immunoSEQ multiplex PCR, the repertoire was profiled, and TCRdb retains in-frame clones only, with some absent. The table lists 15,000 or so clones, 85% of them singletons. Histologic diagnosis was independently verified by two lung pathologists. This CDR3 is 15 amino acids long. CDR1 MNHEY and CDR2 SMNVEV come from the germline V gene (reference sequence). The V segment lost 5 bases and the J segment 4 bases; nucleotides outside the gene matches: 6. The data derive from a study of immune evolution from preneoplasia to lung adenocarcinoma. Whole-study findings and limits: Top clone frequencies peaked in normal lung, apparently declining through invasive adenocarcinoma. Clonality was highest in normal lung, lower in later-stage lesions apparently.

The TCR originated in a donor aged 70 or older with lung adenocarcinoma. This rearrangement joins TRBV27 to TRBJ2-2, with TRBD2 matching 8 bases. The sequencing input was FFPE lung adenocarcinoma in situ tissue. The CDR3 sequence is CASSTRLASTGELFF. For the CDR3, the DNA is TGTGCCAGCAGTACTAGACTAGCGTCCACCGGGGAGCTGTTTTTT.